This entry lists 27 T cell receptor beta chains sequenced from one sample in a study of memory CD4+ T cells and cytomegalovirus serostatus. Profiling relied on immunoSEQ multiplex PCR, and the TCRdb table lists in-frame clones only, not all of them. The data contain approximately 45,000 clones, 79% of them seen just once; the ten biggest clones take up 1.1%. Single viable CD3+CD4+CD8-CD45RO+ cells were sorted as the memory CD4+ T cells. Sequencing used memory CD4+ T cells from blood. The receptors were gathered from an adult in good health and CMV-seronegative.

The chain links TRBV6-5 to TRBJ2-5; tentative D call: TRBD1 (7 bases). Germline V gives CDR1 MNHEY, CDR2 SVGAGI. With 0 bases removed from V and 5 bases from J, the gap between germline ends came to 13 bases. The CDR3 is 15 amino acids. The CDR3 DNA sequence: TGTGCCAGCAGTTACTCTCGCCCAGGGGGGGAGACCCAGTACTTC. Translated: CASSYSRPGGETQYF.

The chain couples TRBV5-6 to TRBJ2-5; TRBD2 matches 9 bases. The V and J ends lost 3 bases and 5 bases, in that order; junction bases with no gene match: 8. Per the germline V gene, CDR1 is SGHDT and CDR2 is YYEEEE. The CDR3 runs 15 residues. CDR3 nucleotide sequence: TGTGCCAGCAGCTCAGCGGGAGGAAATAGGGAGACCCAGTACTTC. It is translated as CASSSAGGNRETQYF.

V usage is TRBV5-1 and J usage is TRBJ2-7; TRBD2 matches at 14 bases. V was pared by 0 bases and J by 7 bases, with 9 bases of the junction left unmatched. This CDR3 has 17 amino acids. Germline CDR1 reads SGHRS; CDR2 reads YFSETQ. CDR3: CASSLGPTSGRASEQYF. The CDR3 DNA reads TGCGCCAGCAGCTTGGGGCCGACTAGCGGGAGGGCTTCTGAGCAGTACTTC.

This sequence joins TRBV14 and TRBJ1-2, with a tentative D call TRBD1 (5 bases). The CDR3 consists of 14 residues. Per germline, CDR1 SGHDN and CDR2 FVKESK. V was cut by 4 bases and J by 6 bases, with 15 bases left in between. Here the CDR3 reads CASSPYGQGNGYTF. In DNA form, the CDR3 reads TGTGCCAGCAGCCCTTACGGGCAGGGTAATGGCTACACCTTC.

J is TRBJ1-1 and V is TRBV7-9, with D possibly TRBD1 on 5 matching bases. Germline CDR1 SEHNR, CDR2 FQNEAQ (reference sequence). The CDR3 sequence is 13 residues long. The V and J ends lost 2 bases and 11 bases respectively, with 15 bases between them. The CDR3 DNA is TGTGCCAGCAGCTTACGTCCACAGGAGGAGGCTTTCTTT. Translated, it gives CASSLRPQEEAFF.

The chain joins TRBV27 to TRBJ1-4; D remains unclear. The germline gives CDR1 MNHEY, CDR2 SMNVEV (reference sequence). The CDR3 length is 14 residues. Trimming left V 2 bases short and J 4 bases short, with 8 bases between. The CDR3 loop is CASSLRALNEKLFF. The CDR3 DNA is TGTGCCAGCAGTTTACGGGCTCTTAATGAAAAACTGTTTTTT. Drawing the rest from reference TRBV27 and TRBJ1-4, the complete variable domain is EAQVTQNPRYLITVTGKKLTVTCSQNMNHEYMSWYRQDPGLGLRQIYYSMNVEVTDKGDVPEGYKVSRKEKRNFPLILESPSPNQTSLYFCASSLRALNEKLFFGSGTQLSVL.

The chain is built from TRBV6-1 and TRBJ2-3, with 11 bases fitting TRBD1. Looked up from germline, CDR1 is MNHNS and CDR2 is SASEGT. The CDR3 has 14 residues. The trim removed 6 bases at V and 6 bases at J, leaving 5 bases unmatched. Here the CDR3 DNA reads TGTGCCAGCAGCTGGGACAGGGGGTGGGATACGCAGTATTTT. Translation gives CASSWDRGWDTQYF.

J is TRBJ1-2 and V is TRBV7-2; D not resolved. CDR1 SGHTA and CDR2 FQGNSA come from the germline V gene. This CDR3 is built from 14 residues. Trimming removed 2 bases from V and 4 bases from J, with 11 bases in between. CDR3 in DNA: TGTGCCAGCAGCTTAAATTTTGACGTCTATGGCTACACCTTC. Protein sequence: CASSLNFDVYGYTF.

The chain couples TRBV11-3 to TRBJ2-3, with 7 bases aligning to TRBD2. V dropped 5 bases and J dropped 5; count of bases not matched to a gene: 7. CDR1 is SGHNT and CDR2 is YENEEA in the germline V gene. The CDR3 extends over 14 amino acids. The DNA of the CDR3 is TGTGCCAGCAGCCGAAGACTAGCCGAAGATACGCAGTATTTT. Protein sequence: CASSRRLAEDTQYF. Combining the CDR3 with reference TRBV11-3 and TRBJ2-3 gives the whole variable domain EAGVVQSPRYKIIEKKQPVAFWCNPISGHNTLYWYLQNLGQGPELLIRYENEEAVDDSQLPKDRFSAERLKGVDSTLKIQPAELGDSAVYLCASSRRLAEDTQYFGPGTRLTVL.

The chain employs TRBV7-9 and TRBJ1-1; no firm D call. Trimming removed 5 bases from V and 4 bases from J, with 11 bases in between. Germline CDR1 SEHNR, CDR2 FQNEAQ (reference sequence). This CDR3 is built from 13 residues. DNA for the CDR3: TGTGCCAGCAGCCCAGGTGGCGGCACTGAAGCTTTCTTT. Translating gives CASSPGGGTEAFF.

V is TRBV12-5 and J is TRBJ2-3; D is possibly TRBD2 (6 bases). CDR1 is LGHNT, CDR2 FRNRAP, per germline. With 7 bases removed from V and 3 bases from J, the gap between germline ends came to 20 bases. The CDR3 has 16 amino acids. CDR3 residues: CASASSPGAWTDTQYF. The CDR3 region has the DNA TGTGCTAGTGCCTCCAGTCCGGGAGCTTGGACAGATACGCAGTATTTT.

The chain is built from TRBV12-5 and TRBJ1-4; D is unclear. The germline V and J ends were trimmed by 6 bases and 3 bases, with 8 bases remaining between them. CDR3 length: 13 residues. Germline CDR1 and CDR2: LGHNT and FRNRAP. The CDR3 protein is CASGRGANEKLFF. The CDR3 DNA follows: TGTGCTAGTGGCCGCGGTGCTAATGAAAAACTGTTTTTT.

The CDR3, as DNA: TGTGCCAGCAGTCCCTCGTCAGGGGGCGACGAGCAGTACTTC. It specifies CASSPSSGGDEQYF. The gene calls are TRBV5-6 and TRBJ2-5; 8 bases map to TRBD1. The J call may be faulty, since TRBJ2-7 better matches the DNA end. The CDR3 runs to 14 residues. From germline, CDR1 is SGHDT and CDR2 YYEEEE.

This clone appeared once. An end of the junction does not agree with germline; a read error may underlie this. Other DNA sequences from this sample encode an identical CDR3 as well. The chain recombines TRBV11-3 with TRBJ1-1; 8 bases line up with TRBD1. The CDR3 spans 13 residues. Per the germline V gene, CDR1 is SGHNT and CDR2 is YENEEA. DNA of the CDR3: TGCGCCAGCAGCGGGGACAGGTTCACTGAAGCTTTCTTT. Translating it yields CASSGDRFTEAFF.

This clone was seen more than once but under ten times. CDR3 in DNA: TGTGCCAGCAGCTTGGGGAAGGCGGGAGGGGGCCACAATGAGCAGTTCTTC. Its translation is CASSLGKAGGGHNEQFF. The rearrangement links TRBV5-4 to TRBJ2-1, with 9 bases identical to TRBD2. CDR3 size: 17 residues. Germline V CDR1 and CDR2: SGHNT, YYREEE (reference sequence). Losses at the gene ends were 0 bases for V and 5 bases for J; bases not matched to a gene: 9.

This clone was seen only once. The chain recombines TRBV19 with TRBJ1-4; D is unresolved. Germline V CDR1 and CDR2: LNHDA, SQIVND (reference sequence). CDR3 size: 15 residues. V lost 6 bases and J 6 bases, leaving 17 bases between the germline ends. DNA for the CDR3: TGTGCCAGTAGCCACTTCGCTCAAGGGTATGAAAAACTGTTTTTT. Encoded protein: CASSHFAQGYEKLFF.

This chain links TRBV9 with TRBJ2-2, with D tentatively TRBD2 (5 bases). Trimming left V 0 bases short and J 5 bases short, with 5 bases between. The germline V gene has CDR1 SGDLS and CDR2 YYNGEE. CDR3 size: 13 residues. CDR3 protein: CASSVGTTGELFF. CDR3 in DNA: TGTGCCAGCAGCGTAGGGACTACCGGGGAGCTGTTTTTT.

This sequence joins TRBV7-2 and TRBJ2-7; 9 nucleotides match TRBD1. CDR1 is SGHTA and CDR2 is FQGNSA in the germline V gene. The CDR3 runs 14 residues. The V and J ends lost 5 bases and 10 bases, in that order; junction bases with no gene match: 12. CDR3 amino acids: CASSRSGTGIGQYF. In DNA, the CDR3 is TGTGCCAGCAGCCGTTCAGGGACAGGGATAGGTCAGTACTTC.

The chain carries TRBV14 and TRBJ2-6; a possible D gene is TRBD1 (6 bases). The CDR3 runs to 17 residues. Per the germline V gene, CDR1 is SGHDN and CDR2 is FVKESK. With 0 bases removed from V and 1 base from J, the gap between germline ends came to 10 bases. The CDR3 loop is CASSQENRASGANVLTF. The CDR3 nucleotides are TGTGCCAGCAGCCAAGAAAACAGGGCTTCTGGGGCCAACGTCCTGACTTTC.

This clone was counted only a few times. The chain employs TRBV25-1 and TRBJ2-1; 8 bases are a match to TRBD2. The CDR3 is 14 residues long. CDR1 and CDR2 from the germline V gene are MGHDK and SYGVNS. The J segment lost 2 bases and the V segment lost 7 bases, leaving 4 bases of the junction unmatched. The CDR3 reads CASNKAGAYNEQFF. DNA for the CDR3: TGTGCCAGCAATAAAGCGGGGGCCTACAATGAGCAGTTCTTC. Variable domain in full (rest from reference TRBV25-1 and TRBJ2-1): EADIYQTPRYLVIGTGKKITLECSQTMGHDKMYWYQQDPGMELHLIHYSYGVNSTEKGDLSSESTVSRIRTEHFPLTLESARPSHTSQYLCASNKAGAYNEQFFGPGTRLTVL.

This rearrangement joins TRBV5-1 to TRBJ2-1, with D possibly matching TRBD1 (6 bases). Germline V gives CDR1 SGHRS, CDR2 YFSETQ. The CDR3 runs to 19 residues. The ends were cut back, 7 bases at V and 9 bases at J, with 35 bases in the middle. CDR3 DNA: TGCGCCAGCGTGGAGAGTGGTGGGTCCTCGTCCAGGGGTAAGGGTGAGCAGTTCTTC. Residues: CASVESGGSSSRGKGEQFF.

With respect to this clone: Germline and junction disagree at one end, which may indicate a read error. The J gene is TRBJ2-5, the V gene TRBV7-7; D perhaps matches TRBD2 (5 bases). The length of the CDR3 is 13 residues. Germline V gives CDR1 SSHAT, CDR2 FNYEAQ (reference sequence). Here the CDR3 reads CASSRTSLGTQYF. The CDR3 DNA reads TGTGCTAGCAGCCGTACTAGTTTAGGGACCCAGTACTTC.

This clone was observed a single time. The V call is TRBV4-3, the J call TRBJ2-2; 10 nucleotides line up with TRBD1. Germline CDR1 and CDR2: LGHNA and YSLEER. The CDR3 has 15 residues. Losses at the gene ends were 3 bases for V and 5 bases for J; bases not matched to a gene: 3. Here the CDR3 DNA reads TGCGCCAGCAGCCAGGACAGGGGGATTACCGGGGAGCTGTTTTTT. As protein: CASSQDRGITGELFF.

The CDR3 sequence is CASRTGARGEKLFF. For the CDR3, the DNA is TGTGCCAGCAGGACAGGGGCCCGGGGGGAAAAACTGTTTTTT. The chain joins TRBV2 to TRBJ1-4; TRBD1 matches 8 bases. CDR1 and CDR2 (germline): SNHLY, FYNNEI. The junction had 8 bases not matched to a gene; V was cut back by 6 bases and J by 8 bases. The CDR3 contains 14 residues. Supplemented by reference TRBV2 and TRBJ1-4, the full variable domain reads EPEVTQTPSHQVTQMGQEVILRCVPISNHLYFYWYRQILGQKVEFLVSFYNNEISEKSEIFDDQFSVERPDGSNFTLKIRSTKLEDSAMYFCASRTGARGEKLFFGSGTQLSVL.

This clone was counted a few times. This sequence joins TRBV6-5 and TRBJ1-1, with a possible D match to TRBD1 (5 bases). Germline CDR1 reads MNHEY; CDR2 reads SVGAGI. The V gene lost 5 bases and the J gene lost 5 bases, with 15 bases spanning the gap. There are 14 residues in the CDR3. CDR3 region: CASSITGWGTEAFF. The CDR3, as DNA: TGTGCCAGCAGTATAACAGGATGGGGAACTGAAGCTTTCTTT.

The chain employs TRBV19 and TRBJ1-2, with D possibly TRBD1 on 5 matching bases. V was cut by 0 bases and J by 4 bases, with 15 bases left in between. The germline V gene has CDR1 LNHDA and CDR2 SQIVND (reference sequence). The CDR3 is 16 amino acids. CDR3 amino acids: CASSIDGTVAFYGYTF. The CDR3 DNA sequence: TGTGCCAGTAGTATAGATGGGACGGTAGCATTCTATGGCTACACCTTC.

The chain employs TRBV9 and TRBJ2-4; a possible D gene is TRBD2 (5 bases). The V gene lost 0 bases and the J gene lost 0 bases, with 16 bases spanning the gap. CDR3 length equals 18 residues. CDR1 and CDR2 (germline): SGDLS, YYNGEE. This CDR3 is CASSVAPLSALAKNIQYF. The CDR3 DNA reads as TGTGCCAGCAGCGTAGCCCCCCTTAGCGCCTTAGCCAAAAACATTCAGTACTTC.